Below, 32 T cell receptor beta chains from the same sample are listed, as sequenced in a study of control samples from healthy donors and cancer patients (dated by TCRdb to 2020 to 2022). Library construction relied on the immunoSEQ multiplex PCR assay. TCRdb re-hosts the immuneACCESS table, in-frame sequences only. Its copies lack some clones; in the studies checked, an unresolved V gene accounts for under half of them, and the cause for the rest is not known. The sample has tens of thousands of clones on record, about nine tenths of them singletons. The ten largest make up about an eighth of the sample. The specimen was PBMCs. The source is a man aged 55 to 70 with head and neck cancer.

CDR3: CASSRGQGGHNEQFF. CDR3 DNA sequence: TGTGCCAGCAGCCGGGGACAGGGGGGACACAATGAGCAGTTCTTC. The rearrangement joins TRBV7-8 to TRBJ2-1; 11 positions agree with TRBD1. There are 15 residues in the CDR3. Germline V gene data show CDR1 as SGHVS and CDR2 as FQNEAQ. With V trimmed by 5 bases and J by 5 bases, 5 bases remained unmatched.

The V call is TRBV7-2, the J call TRBJ2-3; D is unresolved. V lost 8 bases, J lost 0 bases, and 3 bases lay in between. The germline V gene has CDR1 SGHTA and CDR2 FQGNSA. This CDR3 spans 11 amino acids. The CDR3 spells CASGSTDTQYF. Here the CDR3 DNA reads TGTGCCAGCGGGAGCACAGATACGCAGTATTTT.

The V call is TRBV7-2, the J call TRBJ2-3, with TRBD1 matching over 8 bases. The CDR3 loop spans 16 amino acids. The germline gives CDR1 SGHTA, CDR2 FQGNSA. With V trimmed by 5 bases and J by 2 bases, 9 bases remained unmatched. The CDR3 sequence is CASSLTWDRYTDTQYF. Here the CDR3 DNA reads TGTGCCAGCAGCCTAACCTGGGACAGGTACACAGATACGCAGTATTTT.

V and J are TRBV2 and TRBJ2-2; D not resolved. CDR1 is SNHLY and CDR2 is FYNNEI in the germline V gene. V was shortened by 3 bases and J by 2 bases, with 7 bases between the two germline ends. CDR3 size: 14 residues. The CDR3 nucleotides are TGTGCCAGCAGTGACAGGCGAAACACCGGGGAGCTGTTTTTT. It specifies CASSDRRNTGELFF.

This chain's CDR3 is CASKRMGQGNQPQHF. CDR3 sequence (DNA): TGTGCCAGCAAACGAATGGGACAGGGCAATCAGCCCCAGCATTTT. The V call is TRBV28, the J call TRBJ1-5, with 8 bases aligning to TRBD1. V trimming: 7 bases; J trimming: 2 bases; junction bases outside the gene matches: 7. This CDR3 region has 15 residues. Germline loops: CDR1 MDHEN, CDR2 SYDVKM.

This rearrangement joins TRBV30 to TRBJ2-5, with D perhaps TRBD2 (6 bases). The germline V and J ends were trimmed by 1 base and 4 bases, with 13 bases remaining between them. This CDR3 is built from 14 residues. Germline lookup yields CDR1 GTSNPN and CDR2 SVGIG (reference sequence). CDR3 loop: CAWSAGGETETQYF. CDR3 bases: TGTGCCTGGAGTGCGGGCGGGGAGACAGAGACCCAGTACTTC.

Concerning this clone: The sample contains more than one DNA sequence encoding this CDR3. The rearrangement links TRBV19 to TRBJ1-1; D ambiguous. This CDR3 is 15 amino acids long. The germline V gene has CDR1 LNHDA and CDR2 SQIVND (reference sequence). Trimming pared 1 base from V and 1 base from J, leaving 10 bases between. CDR3 bases: TGTGCCAGTAGTATAGGAGGACCTAGGAACACTGAAGCTTTCTTT. This codes for CASSIGGPRNTEAFF.

The chain is built from TRBV5-4 and TRBJ2-7, with 11 nucleotides matching TRBD2. The germline V gene has CDR1 SGHNT and CDR2 YYREEE (reference sequence). CDR3 length equals 18 residues. V was pared by 4 bases and J by 1 base, with 13 bases of the junction left unmatched. The CDR3 spells CASSPTPVGTSGSYEQYF. The CDR3 DNA follows: TGTGCCAGCAGCCCGACGCCCGTCGGGACTAGCGGTTCCTACGAGCAGTACTTC.

This clone came up a few times. The rearrangement links TRBV7-8 to TRBJ2-7; 11 bases map to TRBD1. The CDR3 sequence is 15 residues long. CDR1 SGHVS and CDR2 FQNEAQ come from the germline V gene. V lost 4 bases, J lost 4 bases, and 6 bases stayed unmatched. CDR3 protein: CASSSRDRGVYEQYF. CDR3 coding DNA: TGTGCCAGCAGCTCCAGGGACAGGGGGGTGTACGAGCAGTACTTC. Complete variable domain (other parts from reference TRBV7-8 and TRBJ2-7): GAGVSQSPRYKVAKRGQDVALRCDPISGHVSLFWYQQALGQGPEFLTYFQNEAQLDKSGLPSDRFFAERPEGSVSTLKIQRTQQEDSAVYLCASSSRDRGVYEQYFGPGTRLTVT.

The V call is TRBV21-1, the J call TRBJ2-1; the table's D call TRBD1 went unverified against the DNA. TRBV21-1 is flagged as a pseudogene. The CDR3 spans 18 residues. The CDR3 is CASFDRGNPLGTYNEQFF. The CDR3 nucleotides read TGTGCCAGCTTCGACAGGGGTAACCCCCTCGGGACTTACAATGAGCAGTTCTTC.

This chain joins TRBV9 and TRBJ1-5, with unresolved D. The germline V gene encodes CDR1 SGDLS and CDR2 YYNGEE. The V gene lost 0 bases and the J gene lost 5 bases, with 12 bases spanning the gap. The CDR3 spans 15 residues. The CDR3 protein is CASSVGGGRDQPQHF. In nucleotides, the CDR3 is TGTGCCAGCAGCGTAGGTGGTGGGAGGGATCAGCCCCAGCATTTT.

The chain recombines TRBV6-5 with TRBJ2-7; possible D gene TRBD2, 7 bases. The CDR3 is 15 amino acids. Germline values: CDR1 MNHEY, CDR2 SVGAGI. V lost 4 bases to trimming and J lost 2 bases, with 15 bases between them. The DNA for the CDR3 is TGTGCCAGCAGTTTGGGAGGGGGGCCCCCCTACGAGCAGTACTTC. Translation: CASSLGGGPPYEQYF.

The chain employs TRBV6-5 and TRBJ2-7; D gene unclear. This CDR3 region has 13 residues. The V gene lost 0 bases and the J gene lost 0 bases, with 3 bases spanning the gap. Germline values: CDR1 MNHEY, CDR2 SVGAGI. Here the CDR3 reads CASSYSYSYEQYF. For the CDR3, the DNA is TGTGCCAGCAGTTACTCATACTCCTACGAGCAGTACTTC.

The chain employs TRBV28 and TRBJ1-2; a weak D match, TRBD1 (5 bases). CDR1 and CDR2 from the germline V gene are MDHEN and SYDVKM. Trimming shortened V by 11 bases and J by 2 bases, and 15 bases separated the two germline ends. This CDR3 region has 13 residues. In DNA form, the CDR3 reads TGTGCCGGGAAAGACAGCACGAACTATGGCTACACCTTC. This encodes CAGKDSTNYGYTF.

CDR3 loop: CASKTGISHTDTQYF. DNA of the CDR3: TGCGCCAGCAAAACCGGGATTTCCCACACAGATACGCAGTATTTT. The chain has TRBV5-1 and TRBJ2-3; tentative D call: TRBD2 (5 bases). Between the trimmed V and J ends, which lost 6 bases and 2 bases, there was a span of 16 bases. CDR1 is SGHRS, CDR2 YFSETQ, per germline. The CDR3 sequence is 15 residues long.

The CDR3 reads CASSYDAGTGYYEQYF. The CDR3 nucleotides are TGTGCCAGCAGTTACGACGCCGGGACAGGGTACTACGAGCAGTACTTC. The gene calls are TRBV6-2 or TRBV6-3 and TRBJ2-7; 9 bases agree with TRBD1. The CDR3 is 16 residues long. Unmatched junction bases numbered 8, after V lost 2 bases and J lost 3 bases. Per germline, CDR1 MNHEY and CDR2 SVGEGT.

The chain recombines TRBV12-3 or TRBV12-4 with TRBJ1-2; D uncertain. The CDR3 has 11 amino acids. V lost 3 bases to trimming and J lost 8 bases, with 7 bases between them. In DNA, the CDR3 is TGTGCCAGCAGTTTGGGTTGGGGCTACACCTTC. Encoded protein: CASSLGWGYTF.

The chain carries TRBV3-1 (or the pseudogene TRBV3-2) and TRBJ1-4; tentative D call: TRBD1 (5 bases). V was clipped by 1 base and J by 8 bases, with 8 bases between them. The CDR3 spans 13 residues. Germline-derived CDR1 and CDR2 are LGHDT and YNNKEL (reference sequence). This chain's CDR3 is CASSQARGEKLFF. The CDR3 nucleotides are TGTGCCAGCAGCCAAGCTCGGGGGGAAAAACTGTTTTTT.

The chain joins TRBV3-1 (or the pseudogene TRBV3-2) to TRBJ1-2; D is undetermined. CDR3 length: 13 residues. Trimming left V 1 base short and J 5 bases short, with 8 bases between. CDR1 and CDR2 from the germline V gene are LGHDT and YNNKEL (reference sequence). The CDR3 region is CASSQGVGYGYTF. The CDR3 region has the DNA TGTGCCAGCAGCCAAGGAGTAGGTTATGGCTACACCTTC.

The chain couples TRBV3-1 (or the pseudogene TRBV3-2) to TRBJ1-1; 8 positions match TRBD1. The V and J ends lost 2 bases and 6 bases, in that order; junction bases with no gene match: 5. CDR1 is LGHDT and CDR2 is YNNKEL in the germline V gene (reference sequence). This CDR3 has 14 amino acids. This CDR3 is CASSQTDRDSEAFF. In DNA form, the CDR3 reads TGTGCCAGCAGCCAAACGGACAGGGATTCTGAAGCTTTCTTT.

The CDR3 is CASSIQGLYTGELFF. In DNA, the CDR3 is TGTGCCAGTAGTATTCAAGGGCTGTACACCGGGGAGCTGTTTTTT. The chain couples TRBV19 to TRBJ2-2; unclear D gene. The germline CDR1 and CDR2 sequences are LNHDA and SQIVND (reference sequence). V shed 3 bases and J shed 3 bases, with 11 bases lying between them. This CDR3 is 15 amino acids long.

V is TRBV29-1 and J is TRBJ1-2, with D possibly TRBD1 on 5 matching bases. Trimming took off 0 bases at V and 2 bases at J, with 10 bases between the two ends. Germline V lookup: CDR1 SQVTM, CDR2 ANQGSEA. The CDR3 contains 14 residues. The CDR3 nucleotides read TGCAGCGTTGAAGATGCAGGGCCGAACTATGGCTACACCTTC. This sequence encodes CSVEDAGPNYGYTF. Supplemented by reference TRBV29-1 and TRBJ1-2, the full variable domain reads SAVISQKPSRDICQRGTSLTIQCQVDSQVTMMFWYRQQPGQSLTLIATANQGSEATYESGFVIDKFPISRPNLTFSTLTVSNMSPEDSSIYLCSVEDAGPNYGYTFGSGTRLTVV.

With regard to this clone: Other nucleotide sequences in the sample specify the same CDR3. The chain uses TRBV13 and TRBJ1-2; no clear D gene. Between the trimmed V and J ends, which lost 0 bases and 2 bases, there was a span of 7 bases. The CDR3 runs to 14 residues. From germline, CDR1 is PRHDT and CDR2 FYEKMQ (reference sequence). The CDR3 region has the DNA TGTGCCAGCAGCTTAGGGACGGGGAACTATGGCTACACCTTC. It is translated as CASSLGTGNYGYTF.

V and J are TRBV16 and TRBJ1-1; D gene ambiguous. Germline-derived CDR1 and CDR2 are KGHSY and FQNENV. The CDR3 has 13 residues. Trimming took 5 bases from V and 1 from J, leaving 8 bases between them. This CDR3 reads CASSGQGNTEAFF. The CDR3 nucleotides are TGTGCCAGCAGCGGTCAAGGGAACACTGAAGCTTTCTTT.

The V gene is TRBV7-5, the J gene TRBJ2-7. TRBV7-5 is a pseudogene locus. The CDR3 loop spans 17 amino acids. CDR3 sequence: CVRSSHPLPRTNGEQYF. CDR3 DNA: TGTGTCAGAAGCTCCCACCCACTGCCCCGCACCAATGGGGAGCAGTACTTC.

The chain uses TRBV7-2 and TRBJ1-2; D is possibly TRBD1 (5 bases). Trimming left V 5 bases short and J 1 base short, with 14 bases between. The CDR3 consists of 15 residues. The V gene's germline CDR1 is SGHTA and CDR2 FQGNSA. CDR3 region: CASSRPDRGNYGYTF. The CDR3 coding sequence is TGTGCCAGCAGCCGCCCCGACAGAGGTAACTATGGCTACACCTTC.

The chain carries TRBV27 and TRBJ2-3; no clear D gene. CDR3 size: 12 residues. V was trimmed by 5 bases and J by 2 bases, leaving 5 bases between them. Germline V CDR1 and CDR2: MNHEY, SMNVEV (reference sequence). DNA for the CDR3: TGTGCCAGCAGTCCGAACACAGATACGCAGTATTTT. Protein: CASSPNTDTQYF.

The gene calls are TRBV5-4 and TRBJ2-1; 9 bases are shared with TRBD1. After removal of 2 bases from V and 7 bases from J, the junction contained 10 bases not matched to a gene. CDR1 SGHNT and CDR2 YYREEE come from the germline V gene (reference sequence). The CDR3 covers 16 residues. The CDR3 loop is CASSFDRTGVMNEQFF. The DNA for the CDR3 is TGTGCCAGCAGCTTCGATCGGACAGGGGTAATGAATGAGCAGTTCTTC.

This chain links TRBV27 with TRBJ2-7; 9 nucleotides match TRBD1. V dropped 5 bases and J dropped 4; count of bases not matched to a gene: 12. The CDR3 consists of 16 residues. Germline V CDR1 and CDR2: MNHEY, SMNVEV (reference sequence). The CDR3 DNA follows: TGTGCCAGCAGTATTGCCGGGGGACAGGGAATTTACGAGCAGTACTTC. Protein sequence: CASSIAGGQGIYEQYF.

The rearrangement joins TRBV28 to TRBJ2-7; 7 nucleotides line up with TRBD2. This CDR3 comprises 15 residues. J was trimmed by 2 bases and V by 4 bases; bases with no gene match: 8. The V gene's germline CDR1 is MDHEN and CDR2 SYDVKM. The CDR3 coding sequence is TGTGCCAGCAGTTCCCAGAGGCGGGGGACCTACGAGCAGTACTTC. Translating it yields CASSSQRRGTYEQYF.

The chain couples TRBV7-8 to TRBJ2-7; the D is unclear. The V and J ends lost 0 bases and 3 bases respectively, with 6 bases between them. Germline CDR1 reads SGHVS; CDR2 reads FQNEAQ. The CDR3 runs to 13 residues. The DNA for the CDR3 is TGTGCCAGCAGCTTAGCCGTCCACTACGAGCAGTACTTC. Protein product: CASSLAVHYEQYF.

The chain carries TRBV11-2 and TRBJ2-7; D not certain. This CDR3 has 12 residues. V lost 5 bases and J lost 6, with 11 bases in between. CDR1 and CDR2 from the germline V gene are SGHAT and FQNNGV. The CDR3 DNA reads TGTGCCAGCAGCGAAGGTGGACGCGAGCAGTACTTC. It encodes CASSEGGREQYF.